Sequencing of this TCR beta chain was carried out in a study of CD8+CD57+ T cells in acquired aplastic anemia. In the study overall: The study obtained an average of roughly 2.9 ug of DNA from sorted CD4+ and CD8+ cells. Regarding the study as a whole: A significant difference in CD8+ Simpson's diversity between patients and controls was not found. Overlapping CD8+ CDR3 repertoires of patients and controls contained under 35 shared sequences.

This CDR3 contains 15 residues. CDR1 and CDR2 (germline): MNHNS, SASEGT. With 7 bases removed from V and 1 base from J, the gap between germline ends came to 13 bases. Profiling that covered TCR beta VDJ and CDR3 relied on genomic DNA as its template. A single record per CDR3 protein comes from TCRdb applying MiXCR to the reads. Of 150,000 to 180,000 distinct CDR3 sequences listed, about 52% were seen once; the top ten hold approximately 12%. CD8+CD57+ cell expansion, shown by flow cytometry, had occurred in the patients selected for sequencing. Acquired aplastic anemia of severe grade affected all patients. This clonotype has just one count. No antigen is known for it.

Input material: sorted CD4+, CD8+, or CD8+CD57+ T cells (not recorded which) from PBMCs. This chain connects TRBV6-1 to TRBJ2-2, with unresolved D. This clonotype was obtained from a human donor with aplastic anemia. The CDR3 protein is CASTRGRRNTGELFF. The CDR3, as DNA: TGTGCCAGCACCCGAGGCAGGCGGAACACCGGGGAGCTGTTTTTT.